This entry describes one T cell receptor beta chain. This clonotype was recorded many times. Its target antigen remains unknown. Per-base qualities were not stored, and no clone one base away is much larger. The patients picked for sequencing were ones in whom flow cytometry had shown an expansion of CD8+CD57+ cells. Severe acquired aplastic anemia was diagnosed in all patients according to International Study of Aplastic Anemia and Agranulocytosis and Camitta criteria. No patient had received any therapy when blood was sampled. In this study, sorted CD4+ and CD8+ T cells from the blood of healthy subjects and of severe aplastic anemia patients had their TCR repertoires deep-sequenced. Patients were enrolled under clinicaltrials.gov protocols 00001620, 01623167, 00001397, 00071045, 00081523 and 00961064 in the USA. Ficoll-Paque density gradient centrifugation was used to isolate peripheral blood mononuclear cells. CD4+ and CD8+ T cells were sorted by FACS or magnetic beads before DNA extraction.

This record comes from a study of CD8+CD57+ T cells in acquired aplastic anemia (dated by TCRdb to 2016 to 2018). With respect to the entire study: DNA extracted from sorted CD4+ and CD8+ cells had a mean of approximately 3.3 ug, with a range of roughly 0.18 to 27.4 ug. CD8+CD57+ expansion was defined as a frequency above the mean frequency observed in healthy subjects.

Genomic DNA served as template for TCR beta VDJ combination and CDR3 sequence profiling. An Illumina HiSeq 2000 was the platform used for TCR repertoire sequencing. Turning to the authors' computational methods: TRBV/TRBJ rearrangement plots, CDR3 size and DJ length profiles, and Simpson's diversity index were used to assess repertoires. The most abundant DNA sequence in the deep sequencing data was taken as the immunodominant clone. CDR3 amino acid sequences were screened for sharing across subjects and compared with published repertoires and the VDJdb database. TCRdb passed the public sequencing reads through fastp at Q25 and MiXCR, retaining productive beta sequences. When rows share a CDR3 protein, they turn into one entry using the most common DNA and genes. TCRdb, rather than the study authors, made the V and J calls. Within this sample are 150,000 or so distinct CDR3 sequences, with less than 60% of them counted one time only. Roughly 3.5% of the sample is taken by the ten largest.

The CDR3 contains 16 residues, cysteine and phenylalanine counted. Only the CDR3 DNA stays, 48 bases, in frame from base 1. Via the germline V gene (reference sequence), CDR1 is DFQATT and CDR2 SNEGSKA. V is reduced by 3 bases and J by 2 bases, leaving a spacing of 19 bases between them. The research as a whole found: Twenty-nine CD8+ CDR3 sequences were found in both patients and controls but appeared to be highly expressed in patients and within the immunodominant clones of the patients. CD8+ Simpson's diversity did not differ significantly between patients and healthy controls (P=0.060).

The TCR sequence derives from a human donor with aplastic anemia. Sequenced input: sorted CD4+, CD8+, or CD8+CD57+ T cells (not recorded which) from PBMCs. The chain couples TRBV20-1 to TRBJ1-2, and perhaps TRBD1 as D gene, on 5 matching bases. The encoded CDR3 is CSARPAGISSNYGYTF. The base sequence is TGCAGTGCTAGGCCGGCAGGGATTAGCTCCAACTATGGCTACACCTTC.